This T cell receptor (beta chain) appears in the sequencing data of a study of blood T cells in healthy people across ages. The overall study: Capture by template switching was about one barcoded beta molecule per two T cells. The study's findings and limits: Age advanced and TCR beta diversity per million T cells fell, roughly linearly.

This clonotype was seen only a few times. The antigen is unknown. The use of a sample-barcoded 5' primer and a J-beta primer mix characterized a second PCR of roughly 6 to 11 cycles. TCRdb analysed the 5' RACE reads with MiXCR anew, one entry per CDR3 protein. This table has roughly 930,000 distinct CDR3 sequences, around 48% appearing once. This clonotype originated in a young man in good health. The sequencing sample was made of blood.

In nucleotides, the CDR3 is TGCAGTGGCCGACTAGCGGGGGCCCGGAAAGATACGCAGTATTTT. Translation: CSGRLAGARKDTQYF. V and J are TRBV20-1 and TRBJ2-3; 12 bases match TRBD2. Germline V gene sequence: CDR1 DFQATT, CDR2 SNEGSKA (reference sequence). V shed 7 bases and J 5 bases; nucleotides not matched to a gene: 10. This CDR3 contains 15 residues.